A single sample gave rise to the 6 T cell receptor beta chains below, sequenced in a study of blood T cell repertoires in COVID-19. Data came from immunoSEQ multiplex PCR; TCRdb stores just in-frame clones and leaves some out. The repertoire holds some 290,000 clones, about 76% seen once, with around 2.9% in the top ten. Sequences were obtained from peripheral blood. The source is a woman aged 55-69 years with active or convalescent COVID-19.

This chain joins TRBV7-2 and TRBJ1-6; possible D gene TRBD1, 6 bases. CDR1 SGHTA and CDR2 FQGNSA come from the germline V gene. The CDR3 runs to 19 residues. V lost 1 base, J lost 10 bases, and 26 bases lay in between. The CDR3: CASSLVGSSGGSSYSPLHF. CDR3 DNA: TGTGCCAGCAGCTTAGTAGGTAGTAGCGGGGGCTCATCTTACTCACCCCTCCACTTT.

This chain links TRBV6-6 with TRBJ2-7; possibly TRBD2 for D (5 bases). The J call may be incorrect, as the DNA end agrees better with TRBJ2-1. The CDR3 totals 16 residues. Germline-derived CDR1 and CDR2 are MNHNY and SVGAGI (reference sequence). The CDR3: CASSFPFGRGSNEQFF. The CDR3 region has the DNA TGTGCCAGCAGTTTCCCGTTCGGTCGGGGAAGCAATGAGCAGTTCTTC.

This chain uses TRBV6-2 or TRBV6-3 with TRBJ2-2; 13 nucleotides match TRBD2. The CDR3 has 16 residues. Germline V CDR1 and CDR2: MNHEY, SVGEGT. The ends lost 6 bases at V and 4 bases at J; junction bases unmatched: 5. In nucleotides, the CDR3 is TGTGCCAGCAGCTTACTAGCGGGGGGGCCCACCGGGGAGCTGTTTTTT. Residues: CASSLLAGGPTGELFF.

V and J are TRBV11-2 and TRBJ1-4; D is uncertain. The CDR3 has 13 amino acids. V was cut by 3 bases and J by 7 bases, with 9 bases left in between. Per germline, CDR1 SGHAT and CDR2 FQNNGV. The chain's CDR3 is CASSLGRVEKLFF. CDR3 DNA: TGTGCCAGCAGCTTGGGCAGAGTTGAAAAACTGTTTTTT.

This clone has only a few counts. CDR3 amino acids: CASIRQPQNSPLHF. DNA of the CDR3: TGTGCCAGTATCCGACAGCCCCAAAATTCACCCCTCCACTTT. The chain recombines TRBV19 with TRBJ1-6; perhaps TRBD1 as D (5 bases). Germline lookup yields CDR1 LNHDA and CDR2 SQIVND (reference sequence). CDR3 size: 14 residues. The germline V and J ends were trimmed by 7 bases and 7 bases, with 14 bases remaining between them.

This chain links TRBV29-1 with TRBJ1-5, with a weak D call TRBD1 (6 bases). Germline assignment: CDR1 SQVTM and CDR2 ANQGSEA. V was trimmed by 4 bases and J by 0 bases, leaving 10 bases between them. This CDR3 is built from 14 residues. The CDR3 bases are TGCAGCGTTGTACAGGGTTATAGCAATCAGCCCCAGCATTTT. Translation: CSVVQGYSNQPQHF.